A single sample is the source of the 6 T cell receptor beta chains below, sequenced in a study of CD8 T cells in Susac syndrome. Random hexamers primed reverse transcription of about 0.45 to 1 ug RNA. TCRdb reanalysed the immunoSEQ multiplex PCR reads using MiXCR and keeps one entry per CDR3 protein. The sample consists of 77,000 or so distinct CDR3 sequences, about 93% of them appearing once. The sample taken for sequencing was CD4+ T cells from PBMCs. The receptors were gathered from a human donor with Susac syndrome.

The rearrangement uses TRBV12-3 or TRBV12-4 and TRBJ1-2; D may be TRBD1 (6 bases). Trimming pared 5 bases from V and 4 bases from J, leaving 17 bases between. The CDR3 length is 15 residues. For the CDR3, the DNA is TGTGCCAGCAGTCCCTGGTCTAACAGGGTCTATGGCTACACCTTC. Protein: CASSPWSNRVYGYTF.

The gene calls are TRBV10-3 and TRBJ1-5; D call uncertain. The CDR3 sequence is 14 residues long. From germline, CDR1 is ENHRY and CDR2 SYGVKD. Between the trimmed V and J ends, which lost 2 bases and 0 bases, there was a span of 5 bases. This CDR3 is CAISEAYSNQPQHF. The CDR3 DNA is TGTGCCATCAGTGAGGCCTATAGCAATCAGCCCCAGCATTTT.

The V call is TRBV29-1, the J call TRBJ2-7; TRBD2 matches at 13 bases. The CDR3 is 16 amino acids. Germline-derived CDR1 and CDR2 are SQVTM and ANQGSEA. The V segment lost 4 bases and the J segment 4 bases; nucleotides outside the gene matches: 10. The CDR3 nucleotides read TGCAGCGTTGCGGGACTAGCGGGGAGGGCTTGGTACGAGCAGTACTTC. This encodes CSVAGLAGRAWYEQYF.

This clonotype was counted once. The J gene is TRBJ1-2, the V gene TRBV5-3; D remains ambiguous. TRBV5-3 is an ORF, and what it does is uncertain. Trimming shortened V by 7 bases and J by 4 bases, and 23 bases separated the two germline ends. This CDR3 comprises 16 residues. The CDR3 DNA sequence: TGTGCCAGAGTGACGAGAATGGTGAGAAAGACCTATGGCTACACCTTC. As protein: CARVTRMVRKTYGYTF.

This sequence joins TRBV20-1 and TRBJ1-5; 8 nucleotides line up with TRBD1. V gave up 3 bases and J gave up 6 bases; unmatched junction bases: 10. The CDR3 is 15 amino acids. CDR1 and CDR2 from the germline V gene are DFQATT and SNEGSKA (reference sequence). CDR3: CSARVPGGEFQPQHF. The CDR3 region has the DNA TGCAGTGCTAGGGTTCCAGGGGGCGAGTTTCAGCCCCAGCATTTT.

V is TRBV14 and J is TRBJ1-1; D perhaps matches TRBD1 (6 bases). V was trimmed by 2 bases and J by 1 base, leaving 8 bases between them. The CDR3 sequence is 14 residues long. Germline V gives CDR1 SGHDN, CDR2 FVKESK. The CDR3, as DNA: TGTGCCAGCAGCCAATGGACAGCGAACACTGAAGCTTTCTTT. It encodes CASSQWTANTEAFF.